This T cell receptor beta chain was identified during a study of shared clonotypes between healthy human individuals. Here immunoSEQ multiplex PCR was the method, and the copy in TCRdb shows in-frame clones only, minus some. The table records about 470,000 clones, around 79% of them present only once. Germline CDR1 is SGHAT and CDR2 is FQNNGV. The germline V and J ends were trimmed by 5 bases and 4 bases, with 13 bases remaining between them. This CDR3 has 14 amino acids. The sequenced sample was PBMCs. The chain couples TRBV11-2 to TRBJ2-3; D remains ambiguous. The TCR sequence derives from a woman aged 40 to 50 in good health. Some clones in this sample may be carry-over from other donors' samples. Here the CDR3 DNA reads TGTGCCAGCAGCCGCCCGGGCCTGGCAGATACGCAGTATTTT. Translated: CASSRPGLADTQYF.